The 9 T cell receptor beta chains below were found in one sample sequenced in a study of Ad26.COV2.S vaccination and SARS-CoV-2 variants. Sequencing was performed with immunoSEQ multiplex PCR; in TCRdb, only in-frame clones are kept and a portion is missing. The sample lists fewer than 600,000 clones; roughly 87% were seen once. The treatment denotes: roughly 18 received Ad26.COV2.S at low or high dose, single or two shots; five or six received placebo; per-sample allocation not given. Vaccine and placebo recipients were sampled on day 63 after the first injection. The material sequenced was peripheral blood, taken in a trial of Ad26.COV2.S vaccine versus placebo. The receptors derive from a person between 18 and 59 years old who received the Ad26.COV2.S COVID-19 vaccine or a placebo.

The sample holds one count of this clone. Other DNA sequences in the same sample also yield this CDR3. V is TRBV27 and J is TRBJ1-1; D might be TRBD1 (6 bases). The CDR3 has 11 residues. The germline V gene encodes CDR1 MNHEY and CDR2 SMNVEV (reference sequence). Trimming cost V 4 bases and J 8 bases, with 8 bases left between them. CDR3 loop: CASSSGTEAFF. In DNA, the CDR3 is TGTGCCAGCAGTTCGGGGACAGAAGCTTTCTTT.

This clone appeared a single time. This chain connects TRBV4-3 to TRBJ1-1; 7 nucleotides agree with TRBD1. J was trimmed by 3 bases and V by 3 bases; bases with no gene match: 4. CDR3 length equals 14 residues. From germline, CDR1 is LGHNA and CDR2 YSLEER. The chain's CDR3 is CASSHQTGDTEAFF. For the CDR3, the DNA is TGCGCCAGCAGCCACCAAACAGGGGACACTGAAGCTTTCTTT.

Of note for this clone: A read error may account for a junction end that differs from germline. This rearrangement joins TRBV7-9 to TRBJ2-1; TRBD2 is a possible D gene (6 bases). CDR1 and CDR2 (germline): SEHNR, FQNEAQ (reference sequence). This CDR3 contains 15 residues. The chain's CDR3 is CASSVAVSSYNEQFF. The CDR3 DNA follows: TGTGCCAGCAGCGTAGCGGTGAGCTCCTACAATGAGCAGTTCTTC.

The CDR3 nucleotides are TGTGCCAGCTCACCCACCGGGACAGACACCGGGGAGCTGTTTTTT. Its translation is CASSPTGTDTGELFF. This chain uses TRBV18 with TRBJ2-2; 7 bases align to TRBD1. The CDR3 is made up of 15 amino acids. The junction had 4 bases not matched to a gene; V was cut back by 3 bases and J by 3 bases. The germline gives CDR1 KGHSH, CDR2 LQKENI.

The chain carries TRBV5-4 and TRBJ2-5; D call uncertain. From germline, CDR1 is SGHNT and CDR2 YYREEE (reference sequence). This CDR3 region has 14 residues. Trimming left V 0 bases short and J 5 bases short, with 11 bases between. The CDR3 DNA reads as TGTGCCAGCAGCTTGGATGGCCACCGGGAGACCCAGTACTTC. This translates into CASSLDGHRETQYF.

CDR3 in amino acids: CASSLEGAILQPQHF. In DNA, the CDR3 is TGTGCCAGCAGCTTAGAGGGGGCGATTCTTCAGCCCCAGCATTTT. The genes are TRBV7-2 and TRBJ1-5; TRBD1 matches 7 bases. The germline CDR1 and CDR2 sequences are SGHTA and FQGNSA. CDR3 length: 15 amino acids. V lost 1 base to trimming and J lost 6 bases; unmatched junction nucleotides: 6.

This clone was observed once. V usage is TRBV28 and J usage is TRBJ1-6; D is undetermined. Germline values: CDR1 MDHEN, CDR2 SYDVKM. The V end was cut by 2 bases, the J end by 9 bases, with 11 bases between. The CDR3 consists of 14 residues. The CDR3 is CASSLNTVGSPLHF. The CDR3 coding sequence is TGTGCCAGCAGTTTAAATACAGTGGGTTCACCCCTCCACTTT.

The CDR3 spells CASSLTGSPLHF. The CDR3, as DNA: TGTGCCAGCAGCTTGACAGGTTCACCCCTCCACTTT. V and J are TRBV7-9 and TRBJ1-6; possible D gene TRBD1, 6 bases. The CDR3 contains 12 residues. The germline V gene encodes CDR1 SEHNR and CDR2 FQNEAQ (reference sequence). Trimming removed 3 bases from V and 9 bases from J, with 6 bases in between.

The chain uses TRBV9 and TRBJ2-5; D might be TRBD2 (5 bases). Germline V gene sequence: CDR1 SGDLS, CDR2 YYNGEE. CDR3 length: 15 amino acids. Trimming took 1 base from V and 4 from J, leaving 14 bases between them. The CDR3 reads CASSVTSGEVETQYF. CDR3 DNA sequence: TGTGCCAGCAGCGTAACTTCCGGGGAAGTAGAGACCCAGTACTTC.